Each of the 14 T cell receptor beta chains below was sequenced from the same sample in a study of shared clonotypes between healthy human individuals. Only CD45RO-negative cells positively selected for CCR7 counted as naive CD8 cells, so terminally differentiated effector memory CD45RA+ cells were excluded. Sequencing was performed with immunoSEQ multiplex PCR; in TCRdb, only in-frame clones are kept and a portion is missing. The table lists roughly 1,800,000 clones, about 95% of them singletons, with more than 0.9% in the top ten. Sequencing used naive CD8+ T cells sorted from blood. The receptors here all came from a man younger than 35 in good health.

V gene TRBV27 combines with J gene TRBJ1-2; D unresolved. CDR1 and CDR2 (germline): MNHEY, SMNVEV (reference sequence). The CDR3 covers 14 residues. V lost 0 bases, J lost 5 bases, and 10 bases lay in between. CDR3 bases: TGTGCCAGCAGTTTATCCCCGACGGGTTATGGCTACACCTTC. Encoded protein: CASSLSPTGYGYTF.

J is TRBJ1-2 and V is TRBV1; the DNA was not compared with TRBD1, the D call given in the table. TRBV1 is a pseudogene. The CDR3 has 15 amino acids. This chain's CDR3 is CTSSLYWDSQYGYTF. The CDR3 DNA is TGCACCAGCAGCCTCTACTGGGACAGTCAATATGGCTACACCTTC.

The rearrangement uses TRBV7-9 and TRBJ2-7; D remains unclear. V dropped 1 base and J dropped 5 bases, with 9 bases sitting between them. The CDR3 runs to 13 residues. Germline CDR1 reads SEHNR; CDR2 reads FQNEAQ (reference sequence). The CDR3 reads CASSLGVKDEQYF. The CDR3 bases are TGTGCCAGCAGCTTAGGGGTTAAGGACGAGCAGTACTTC. Variable domain in full (rest from reference TRBV7-9 and TRBJ2-7): DTGVSQNPRHKITKRGQNVTFRCDPISEHNRLYWYRQTLGQGPEFLTYFQNEAQLEKSRLLSDRFSAERPKGSFSTLEIQRTEQGDSAMYLCASSLGVKDEQYFGPGTRLTVT.

The chain combines TRBV4-1 with TRBJ2-7; the D gene could be TRBD1 or TRBD2 (5 bases each). This CDR3 is 14 amino acids long. Germline lookup yields CDR1 MGHRA and CDR2 YSYEKL. V lost 5 bases, J lost 0 bases, and 11 bases lay in between. The DNA for the CDR3 is TGCGCCAGCAGCGAAGGGACGGTCTCCTACGAGCAGTACTTC. Translated, it gives CASSEGTVSYEQYF.

The chain combines TRBV27 with TRBJ1-2; 9 nucleotides match TRBD1. The CDR3 is 17 residues long. The V gene end was trimmed by 4 bases and the J gene end by 4 bases; junction bases not matched to a gene: 13. The germline gives CDR1 MNHEY, CDR2 SMNVEV (reference sequence). The DNA for the CDR3 is TGTGCCAGCAGTTCATTACACATACAGGGGGCGCGCTATGGCTACACCTTC. This codes for CASSSLHIQGARYGYTF.

This chain joins TRBV5-5 and TRBJ1-2; a weak D match, TRBD1 (5 bases). This CDR3 spans 15 amino acids. The germline CDR1 and CDR2 sequences are SGHKS and YYEKEE (reference sequence). Trimming took off 1 base at V and 3 bases at J, with 13 bases between the two ends. CDR3 loop: CASSLTSGADYGYTF. The CDR3 bases are TGTGCCAGCAGCTTGACAAGCGGGGCAGACTATGGCTACACCTTC.

V gene TRBV28 combines with J gene TRBJ2-7; possible D gene TRBD1, 5 bases. There are 11 residues in the CDR3. Trimming pared 8 bases from V and 2 bases from J, leaving 7 bases between. Germline CDR1 is MDHEN and CDR2 is SYDVKM. CDR3 in DNA: TGTGCCAGCGAGGACACCTACGAGCAGTACTTC. Encoded protein: CASEDTYEQYF.

The chain links TRBV11-2 to TRBJ2-7, with D possibly matching TRBD1 (7 bases). The CDR3 is 15 residues long. Germline V CDR1 and CDR2: SGHAT, FQNNGV. Trimming stripped 5 bases from V and 5 bases from J, with 19 bases between. In DNA, the CDR3 is TGTGCCAGCAGCCCATCCGCAGGGGGGAGGAACGAGCAGTACTTC. Its protein is CASSPSAGGRNEQYF.

The rearrangement links TRBV10-2 to TRBJ2-7; TRBD2 matches 13 bases. Germline-derived CDR1 and CDR2 are WSHSY and SAAADI. The ends lost 6 bases at V and 0 bases at J; junction bases unmatched: 5. The CDR3 totals 16 residues. The CDR3 spells CASSSGLAGYSYEQYF. The CDR3 region has the DNA TGCGCCAGCAGCTCGGGACTAGCGGGATACTCCTACGAGCAGTACTTC.

As concerns this clone: The sample holds other DNA sequences that translate to the same CDR3. V usage is TRBV4-3 and J usage is TRBJ1-2, with D maybe TRBD1 (6 bases). The V gene lost 1 base and the J gene lost 4 bases, with 7 bases spanning the gap. CDR1 is LGHNA, CDR2 YSLEER, per germline. This CDR3 contains 13 residues. CDR3 sequence: CASSQGGGYGYTF. The CDR3 bases are TGCGCCAGCAGCCAAGGAGGGGGCTATGGCTACACCTTC.

V usage is TRBV14 and J usage is TRBJ1-2; D is perhaps TRBD1 (5 bases). CDR3 length equals 15 residues. V was trimmed by 1 base and J by 1 base, leaving 10 bases between them. Germline V gene lookup returns CDR1 SGHDN and CDR2 FVKESK. In DNA form, the CDR3 reads TGTGCCAGCAGCCAAGTCCAGGGTAGTAACTATGGCTACACCTTC. Protein: CASSQVQGSNYGYTF. The variable domain in full, with the rest retrieved from reference TRBV14 and TRBJ1-2, is EAGVTQFPSHSVIEKGQTVTLRCDPISGHDNLYWYRRVMGKEIKFLLHFVKESKQDESGMPNNRFLAERTGGTYSTLKVQPAELEDSGVYFCASSQVQGSNYGYTFGSGTRLTVV.

The chain employs TRBV6-6 and TRBJ2-2; 8 positions match TRBD2. The length of the CDR3 is 16 residues. Trimming at V came to 1 base and at J to 1 base, leaving 2 bases not matched to a gene. CDR1 and CDR2 (germline): MNHNY, SVGAGI (reference sequence). CDR3 nucleotides: TGTGCCAGCAGTTACTTAGCGGGGCAGAACACCGGGGAGCTGTTTTTT. It is translated as CASSYLAGQNTGELFF.

The genes are TRBV11-2 and TRBJ2-3, with 11 positions matching TRBD2. CDR3 length: 19 residues. Germline assignment: CDR1 SGHAT and CDR2 FQNNGV. V lost 3 bases to trimming and J lost 2 bases; unmatched junction nucleotides: 13. The CDR3 sequence: CASSLEASGGSTYTDTQYF. The CDR3 DNA sequence: TGTGCCAGCAGCTTGGAGGCTAGCGGGGGGTCCACGTACACAGATACGCAGTATTTT. The full variable domain, completed using reference TRBV11-2 and TRBJ2-3, is EAGVAQSPRYKIIEKRQSVAFWCNPISGHATLYWYQQILGQGPKLLIQFQNNGVVDDSQLPKDRFSAERLKGVDSTLKIQPAKLEDSAVYLCASSLEASGGSTYTDTQYFGPGTRLTVL.

The chain recombines TRBV25-1 with TRBJ2-7; maybe TRBD2 (6 bases). The CDR3 sequence is 18 residues long. Germline CDR1 and CDR2: MGHDK and SYGVNS. V lost 4 bases and J lost 2, with 24 bases in between. For the CDR3, the DNA is TGTGCCAGCAGTGTTTCATGGAGGGGTCCCGTAATCACCTACGAGCAGTACTTC. Protein product: CASSVSWRGPVITYEQYF.